The 18 T cell receptor beta chains listed next were all sequenced from one sample in a study of PD-L1 blockade in urothelial cancer. Some clones are missing from TCRdb's copy, which holds only in-frame ones; the method was immunoSEQ multiplex PCR. The table records around 100,000 clones, about nine tenths of them present only once. Sequencing was performed on PBMCs, taken around atezolizumab (anti-PD-L1) treatment. The origin of the receptors is a woman aged 80 or over with urothelial cancer.

The chain carries TRBV4-2 and TRBJ2-1, with D unresolved. The CDR3 runs 15 residues. Trimming pared 0 bases from V and 7 bases from J, leaving 13 bases between. Germline V CDR1 and CDR2: LGHNA, YNFKEQ. The CDR3 sequence: CASSQDLLEINEQFF. The CDR3, as DNA: TGTGCCAGCAGCCAAGATTTGTTGGAGATTAATGAGCAGTTCTTC.

This clone was picked up one time. The V call is TRBV19, the J call TRBJ2-3, with TRBD1 matching 11 bases. The CDR3 length is 14 residues. The V segment lost 5 bases and the J segment 6 bases; nucleotides outside the gene matches: 4. Germline V lookup: CDR1 LNHDA, CDR2 SQIVND (reference sequence). Here the CDR3 reads CASSSDRGLDTQYF. CDR3 sequence (DNA): TGTGCCAGTAGTTCGGACAGGGGGCTGGATACGCAGTATTTT.

The V gene is TRBV6-1, the J gene TRBJ2-1; TRBD2 matches at 7 bases. V was pared by 6 bases and J by 7 bases, with 12 bases of the junction left unmatched. Germline lookup yields CDR1 MNHNS and CDR2 SASEGT. This CDR3 is 15 amino acids long. This CDR3 reads CASSHLGGRGNEQFF. The CDR3 region has the DNA TGTGCCAGCAGCCATCTGGGCGGGAGAGGTAATGAGCAGTTCTTC.

The chain has TRBV4-1 and TRBJ1-2; 10 nucleotides align to TRBD1. Germline CDR1 is MGHRA and CDR2 is YSYEKL. The CDR3 length is 18 residues. V trimming: 0 bases; J trimming: 2 bases; junction bases outside the gene matches: 9. For the CDR3, the DNA is TGCGCCAGCAGCCAAGATCTGAGGGGGACAGGGGCCAACTATGGCTACACCTTC. This codes for CASSQDLRGTGANYGYTF.

The genes are TRBV2 and TRBJ1-5; D unclear. The CDR3 runs to 15 residues. Trimming stripped 6 bases from V and 1 base from J, with 13 bases between. Germline CDR1 reads SNHLY; CDR2 reads FYNNEI. The DNA for the CDR3 is TGTGCCAGCAGAAGGAGGGTGGCGAGCAATCAGCCCCAGCATTTT. Translated: CASRRRVASNQPQHF. Full variable domain (outside the CDR3, taken from reference TRBV2 and TRBJ1-5): EPEVTQTPSHQVTQMGQEVILRCVPISNHLYFYWYRQILGQKVEFLVSFYNNEISEKSEIFDDQFSVERPDGSNFTLKIRSTKLEDSAMYFCASRRRVASNQPQHFGDGTRLSIL.

V gene TRBV28 combines with J gene TRBJ2-1; TRBD1 matches at 11 bases. With 4 bases clipped from V and 9 bases from J, the junction kept 5 bases outside the gene matches. The CDR3 spans 14 residues. Germline lookup yields CDR1 MDHEN and CDR2 SYDVKM. The DNA for the CDR3 is TGTGCCAGCAGTTGGGACAGGGGGGACGGTGAGCAGTTCTTC. Encoded protein: CASSWDRGDGEQFF.

This chain joins TRBV30 and TRBJ2-3; 8 nucleotides line up with TRBD2. The V segment lost 3 bases and the J segment 6 bases; nucleotides outside the gene matches: 14. The CDR3 spans 16 residues. Germline V gene sequence: CDR1 GTSNPN, CDR2 SVGIG (reference sequence). CDR3 protein: CAWRGLQAGAGDTQYF. The CDR3 bases are TGTGCCTGGAGGGGCCTACAAGCGGGAGCGGGCGATACGCAGTATTTT.

The V call is TRBV6-5, the J call TRBJ1-4, with D possibly matching TRBD1 (5 bases). This CDR3 is 14 amino acids long. Germline assignment: CDR1 MNHEY and CDR2 SVGAGI. Trimming removed 2 bases at V and 6 bases at J, with 10 bases between. CDR3 amino acids: CASSYGRDYEKLFF. For the CDR3, the DNA is TGTGCCAGCAGTTACGGCAGGGACTATGAAAAACTGTTTTTT.

The chain employs TRBV29-1 and TRBJ1-4; D is ambiguous. Trimming removed 6 bases at V and 0 bases at J, with 8 bases between. This CDR3 is built from 13 residues. CDR1 and CDR2 (germline): SQVTM, ANQGSEA. CDR3 region: CSVRIATNEKLFF. The DNA of the CDR3 is TGCAGCGTCCGTATCGCAACTAATGAAAAACTGTTTTTT. The full variable domain, with the rest looked up from reference TRBV29-1 and TRBJ1-4, is SAVISQKPSRDICQRGTSLTIQCQVDSQVTMMFWYRQQPGQSLTLIATANQGSEATYESGFVIDKFPISRPNLTFSTLTVSNMSPEDSSIYLCSVRIATNEKLFFGSGTQLSVL.

The chain couples TRBV5-8 to TRBJ1-1; 8 nucleotides align to TRBD1. Germline assignment: CDR1 SGHTS and CDR2 YDEGEE. This CDR3 is 15 amino acids long. The V and J ends lost 3 bases and 3 bases, in that order; junction bases with no gene match: 7. CDR3 protein: CASSWGGQADTEAFF. The CDR3 DNA is TGTGCCAGCAGCTGGGGGGGACAGGCGGACACTGAAGCTTTCTTT. The entire variable domain, with the rest obtained from reference TRBV5-8 and TRBJ1-1, is as follows: EAGVTQSPTHLIKTRGQQATLRCSPISGHTSVYWYQQALGLGLQFLLWYDEGEERNRGNFPPRFSGRQFPNYSSELNVNALELEDSALYLCASSWGGQADTEAFFGQGTRLTVV.

V gene TRBV5-1 combines with J gene TRBJ2-7; a weak D match, TRBD1 (5 bases). Trimming removed 3 bases at V and 0 bases at J, with 16 bases between. The germline CDR1 and CDR2 sequences are SGHRS and YFSETQ. The CDR3 loop spans 16 amino acids. CDR3 coding DNA: TGCGCCAGCAGCTCCCATCCCGACAGAAGCTCCTACGAGCAGTACTTC. Residues: CASSSHPDRSSYEQYF.

This clone was seen just once. This chain joins TRBV6-6 and TRBJ2-1; D may be TRBD2 (6 bases). The CDR3 sequence is 15 residues long. V was cut by 4 bases and J by 4 bases, with 14 bases left in between. Germline CDR1 reads MNHNY; CDR2 reads SVGAGI (reference sequence). Here the CDR3 DNA reads TGTGCCAGCAGTTCGTACGGAGGGGATTACAATGAGCAGTTCTTC. It translates to CASSSYGGDYNEQFF.

The chain employs TRBV29-1 and TRBJ2-7, with D tentatively TRBD1 (5 bases). Between the trimmed V and J ends, which lost 4 bases and 3 bases, there was a span of 7 bases. There are 11 residues in the CDR3. Germline V gene lookup returns CDR1 SQVTM and CDR2 ANQGSEA. In nucleotides, the CDR3 is TGCAGCGTTGTGGACATCTACGAGCAGTACTTC. Protein: CSVVDIYEQYF.

This clone was picked up a small number of times. V gene TRBV5-5 combines with J gene TRBJ2-3, with 10 bases that match TRBD2. The CDR3 spans 16 residues. CDR1 is SGHKS and CDR2 is YYEKEE in the germline V gene (reference sequence). V shed 1 base and J 3 bases; nucleotides not matched to a gene: 5. The CDR3 is CASSLRTSGKTDTQYF. The CDR3 bases are TGTGCCAGCAGCTTGAGAACTAGCGGGAAAACAGATACGCAGTATTTT.

In this sample, this clone turned up a few times. The chain couples TRBV28 to TRBJ1-5; no reliable D call. The CDR3 is 11 residues long. Germline V CDR1 and CDR2: MDHEN, SYDVKM. Deletions cut 9 bases from V and 7 bases from J, with 10 bases between. The CDR3 here is CASAMRQPQHF. The CDR3 DNA follows: TGTGCCAGTGCCATGAGGCAGCCCCAGCATTTT.

The V call is TRBV19, the J call TRBJ1-2, with 10 bases that match TRBD1. Germline V CDR1 and CDR2: LNHDA, SQIVND (reference sequence). This CDR3 comprises 14 residues. J lost 8 bases, V lost 7 bases, and 10 bases had no gene match. CDR3 sequence reads: CASNQGTGDWGYTF. The DNA for the CDR3 is TGTGCCAGTAACCAGGGGACAGGGGACTGGGGCTACACCTTC.

The V call is TRBV12-5, the J call TRBJ2-7; a possible D gene is TRBD1 (6 bases). With 0 bases removed from V and 3 bases from J, the gap between germline ends came to 15 bases. Germline CDR1 reads LGHNT; CDR2 reads FRNRAP. CDR3 length equals 16 residues. DNA for the CDR3: TGTGCTAGTGGTTTGGTACGAGGACGGACAGTCTACGAGCAGTACTTC. It yields the protein CASGLVRGRTVYEQYF.

The chain links TRBV7-9 to TRBJ1-2, with a weak D call TRBD1 (5 bases). The CDR3 contains 16 residues. The V and J ends lost 3 bases and 0 bases respectively, with 14 bases between them. In germline, CDR1 is SEHNR, CDR2 FQNEAQ (reference sequence). This CDR3 reads CASSLGGTRPNYGYTF. The CDR3 region has the DNA TGTGCCAGCAGCTTGGGGGGAACAAGACCTAACTATGGCTACACCTTC.